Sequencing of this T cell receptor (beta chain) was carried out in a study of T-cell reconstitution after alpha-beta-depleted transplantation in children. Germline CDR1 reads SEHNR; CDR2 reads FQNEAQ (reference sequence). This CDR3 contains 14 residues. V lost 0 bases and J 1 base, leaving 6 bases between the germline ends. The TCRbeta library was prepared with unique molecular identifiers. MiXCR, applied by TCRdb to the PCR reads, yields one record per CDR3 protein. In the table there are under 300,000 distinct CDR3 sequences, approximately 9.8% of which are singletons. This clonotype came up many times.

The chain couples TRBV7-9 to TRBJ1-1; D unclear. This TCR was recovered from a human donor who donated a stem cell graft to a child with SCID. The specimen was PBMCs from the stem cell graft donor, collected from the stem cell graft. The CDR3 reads CASSLAFGNTEAFF. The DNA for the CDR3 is TGTGCCAGCAGCTTAGCTTTCGGGAACACTGAAGCTTTCTTT.